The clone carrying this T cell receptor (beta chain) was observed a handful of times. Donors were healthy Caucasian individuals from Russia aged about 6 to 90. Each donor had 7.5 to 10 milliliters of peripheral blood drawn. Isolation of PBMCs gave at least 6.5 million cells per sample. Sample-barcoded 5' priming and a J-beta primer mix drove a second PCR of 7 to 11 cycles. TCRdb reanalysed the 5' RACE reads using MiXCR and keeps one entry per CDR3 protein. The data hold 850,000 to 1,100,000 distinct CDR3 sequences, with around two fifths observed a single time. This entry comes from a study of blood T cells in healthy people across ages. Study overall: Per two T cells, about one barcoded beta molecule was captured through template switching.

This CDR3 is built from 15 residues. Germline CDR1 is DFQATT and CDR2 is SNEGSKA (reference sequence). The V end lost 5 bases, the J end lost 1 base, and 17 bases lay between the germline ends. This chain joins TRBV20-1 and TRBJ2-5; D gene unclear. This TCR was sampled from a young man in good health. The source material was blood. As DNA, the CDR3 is TGCAGTGCTGGCTTGGGTTTCCCGACCCAAGAGACCCAGTACTTC. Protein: CSAGLGFPTQETQYF.